The next 20 T cell receptor beta chains were all read from a single sample in a study of T cells after yellow fever vaccination. TCRdb itself ran the 5' RACE reads through MiXCR, one entry per CDR3 protein. The sample holds about 30,000 distinct CDR3 sequences, about 5% seen once. The material sequenced was CD8+ T cells sorted from PBMCs, taken 10 days after the yellow fever booster vaccination. The receptors were gathered from a man younger than 40 who received the YFV17D yellow fever vaccine.

This clonotype appeared many times. The rearrangement uses TRBV7-8 and TRBJ2-7; TRBD2 aligns across 8 bases. This CDR3 spans 15 amino acids. CDR1 is SGHVS and CDR2 is FQNEAQ in the germline V gene. V shed 1 base and J 3 bases; nucleotides not matched to a gene: 5. The CDR3 nucleotides read TGTGCCAGCAGCTTAGGCTCGGGACTAGACTACGAGCAGTACTTC. It is translated as CASSLGSGLDYEQYF.

About this clonotype itself: A much bigger clone sits one base away, suggesting this may be a read error. V gene TRBV19 combines with J gene TRBJ1-4, with D tentatively TRBD1 (6 bases). The germline gives CDR1 LNHDA, CDR2 SQIVND (reference sequence). Between the trimmed V and J ends, which lost 10 bases and 8 bases, there was a span of 17 bases. CDR3 length: 13 residues. The DNA of the CDR3 is TGTGCCATCAAGGCGGGGGACAAAGAAAAACTGTTTTTT. Protein sequence: CAIKAGDKEKLFF.

V and J are TRBV4-3 and TRBJ2-3; D is undetermined. CDR1 and CDR2 (germline): LGHNA, YSLEER. The CDR3 runs 13 residues. V was pared by 8 bases and J by 6 bases, with 15 bases between. In DNA, the CDR3 is TGCGCCAGCTGCTTCGGCGTTTCTGATACGCAGTATTTT. Amino acids: CASCFGVSDTQYF.

The sample holds many counts of this clonotype. The chain combines TRBV4-3 with TRBJ2-5; 14 positions match TRBD2. This CDR3 comprises 15 residues. V shed 4 bases and J 4 bases; nucleotides not matched to a gene: 2. Germline loops: CDR1 LGHNA, CDR2 YSLEER. CDR3 coding DNA: TGCGCCAGCAGCCGACTAGCGGGAGGGGTAGAGACCCAGTACTTC. Translating it yields CASSRLAGGVETQYF.

In its sample, this clonotype was seen many times. V and J are TRBV10-3 and TRBJ2-4, with D perhaps assigned TRBD1 or TRBD2 (6 bases each). CDR1 is ENHRY, CDR2 SYGVKD, per germline. Trimming took off 2 bases at V and 5 bases at J, with 19 bases between the two ends. The CDR3 has 17 residues. The CDR3 DNA is TGTGCCATCAGTGAGGGGGGGACACAAAACGGGGAAAACATTCAGTACTTC. Protein product: CAISEGGTQNGENIQYF.

As regards this clonotype: A much larger clone is a single base away; this may be a read error. This chain links TRBV20-1 with TRBJ2-7; TRBD2 agrees at 12 bases. This CDR3 is built from 16 residues. The germline V gene encodes CDR1 DFQATT and CDR2 SNEGSKA (reference sequence). Here the CDR3 reads CCARGPTSGSRYEQYF. CDR3 DNA: TGCTGTGCTAGAGGCCCGACTAGCGGGAGTCGGTACGAGCAGTACTTC.

This clonotype was counted ten times or more. The chain carries TRBV2 and TRBJ2-7, with TRBD1 identical over 8 bases. Germline lookup yields CDR1 SNHLY and CDR2 FYNNEI. V was clipped by 10 bases and J by 2 bases; unmatched bases: 4. This CDR3 comprises 12 residues. CDR3 amino acids: CAIRQGPYEQYF. The CDR3 DNA follows: TGTGCCATCCGACAGGGGCCCTACGAGCAGTACTTC.

Regarding this clonotype: This may arise from a read error, as a much more abundant clone is one base away. This chain uses TRBV5-6 with TRBJ2-5; a possible D gene is TRBD2 (5 bases). Germline V lookup: CDR1 SGHDT, CDR2 YYEEEE. The CDR3 consists of 16 residues. The CDR3 sequence is CDSSSHPGITQETQYF. CDR3 bases: TGTGACAGCAGCTCCCACCCCGGGATTACCCAAGAGACCCAGTACTTC.

Ten or more counts support this clonotype. This chain joins TRBV7-9 and TRBJ1-1; D remains ambiguous. Looked up from germline, CDR1 is SEHNR and CDR2 is FQNEAQ (reference sequence). Trimming left V 2 bases short and J 3 bases short, with 10 bases between. The CDR3 is 14 amino acids. CDR3 sequence: CASSLLELDTEAFF. The CDR3, as DNA: TGTGCCAGCAGCTTATTGGAGTTGGACACTGAAGCTTTCTTT.

Ten or more counts support this clonotype. J is TRBJ1-1 and V is TRBV29-1, with D perhaps TRBD1 (5 bases). Germline V lookup: CDR1 SQVTM, CDR2 ANQGSEA. V lost 4 bases, J lost 3 bases, and 9 bases lay in between. The CDR3 runs to 12 residues. CDR3 in amino acids: CSVGGGDTEAFF. CDR3 DNA sequence: TGCAGCGTTGGGGGGGGGGACACTGAAGCTTTCTTT.

This clonotype was seen ten or more times. The J gene is TRBJ2-5, the V gene TRBV5-4; 8 nucleotides match TRBD2. The CDR3 has 13 amino acids. Germline values: CDR1 SGHNT, CDR2 YYREEE (reference sequence). J gave up 3 bases and V 4 bases, and 2 bases lay outside the gene matches. In DNA, the CDR3 is TGTGCCAGCAGCCCAGCGGGAGAAGAGACCCAGTACTTC. It encodes CASSPAGEETQYF.

This clonotype has a count of ten or more. The V and J genes are TRBV6-6 and TRBJ2-7; 7 nucleotides line up with TRBD1. With V trimmed by 8 bases and J by 5 bases, 9 bases remained unmatched. The CDR3 is 13 residues long. The germline gives CDR1 MNHNY, CDR2 SVGAGI (reference sequence). The CDR3 DNA reads as TGTGCCAGCGCGACAGGGATGAGAAACGAGCAGTACTTC. Translating it yields CASATGMRNEQYF.

This clonotype showed up just once. A read error is possible here, since a much larger clone lies one base away. This chain joins TRBV25-1 and TRBJ2-3; no clear D. V dropped 7 bases and J dropped 4 bases, with 3 bases sitting between them. The CDR3 covers 10 residues. Germline V gene sequence: CDR1 MGHDK, CDR2 SYGVNS. In nucleotides, the CDR3 is TGTGCCAGCAATGCAGATACGCAGTATTTT. It codes for CASNADTQYF.

This clonotype was counted ten times or more. The chain joins TRBV7-8 to TRBJ1-1; D is perhaps TRBD1 (6 bases). Per the germline V gene, CDR1 is SGHVS and CDR2 is FQNEAQ. Trimming cost V 2 bases and J 7 bases, with 14 bases left between them. The CDR3 has 14 amino acids. The CDR3 protein is CASSLIRGQGEAFF. The CDR3 bases are TGTGCCAGCAGCTTAATAAGGGGACAAGGTGAAGCTTTCTTT. The complete variable domain, with remaining parts taken from reference TRBV7-8 and TRBJ1-1, reads GAGVSQSPRYKVAKRGQDVALRCDPISGHVSLFWYQQALGQGPEFLTYFQNEAQLDKSGLPSDRFFAERPEGSVSTLKIQRTQQEDSAVYLCASSLIRGQGEAFFGQGTRLTVV.

At least ten counts were recorded for this clonotype. This chain connects TRBV6-5 to TRBJ1-4, with TRBD1 matching over 7 bases. With V trimmed by 5 bases and J by 3 bases, 6 bases remained unmatched. This CDR3 region has 15 residues. In germline, CDR1 is MNHEY, CDR2 SVGAGI. The CDR3 sequence is CASSRRGFANEKLFF. In DNA, the CDR3 is TGTGCCAGCAGTCGCAGGGGGTTTGCTAATGAAAAACTGTTTTTT.

This clonotype came up many times. The rearrangement links TRBV6-5 to TRBJ1-4; D is perhaps TRBD1 (5 bases). V lost 2 bases and J lost 1, with 20 bases in between. CDR3 size: 19 residues. CDR1 and CDR2 from the germline V gene are MNHEY and SVGAGI. DNA of the CDR3: TGTGCCAGCAGTTACGCCGCCGGGCAGGGCGTGATAACTAATGAAAAACTGTTTTTT. Translated: CASSYAAGQGVITNEKLFF.

This clonotype has ten or more counts. The gene calls are TRBV28 and TRBJ1-5; a weak D match, TRBD1 (6 bases). The ends were cut back, 3 bases at V and 1 base at J, with 13 bases in the middle. The CDR3 sequence is 16 residues long. Germline CDR1 is MDHEN and CDR2 is SYDVKM. CDR3 sequence reads: CASSFRAGESNQPQHF. DNA for the CDR3: TGTGCCAGCAGTTTCCGGGCAGGGGAAAGCAATCAGCCCCAGCATTTT.

This clonotype was picked up many times. This chain's CDR3 is CASSGDTTYEQYF. CDR3 in DNA: TGTGCCAGCAGCGGGGACACAACCTACGAGCAGTACTTC. The V call is TRBV5-6, the J call TRBJ2-7; D is perhaps TRBD1 (6 bases). Per germline, CDR1 SGHDT and CDR2 YYEEEE. V was trimmed by 4 bases and J by 2 bases, leaving 10 bases between them. There are 13 residues in the CDR3. Looking up the rest from reference TRBV5-6 and TRBJ2-7 gives the full variable domain: DAGVTQSPTHLIKTRGQQVTLRCSPKSGHDTVSWYQQALGQGPQFIFQYYEEEERQRGNFPDRFSGHQFPNYSSELNVNALLLGDSALYLCASSGDTTYEQYFGPGTRLTVT.

This clonotype was counted many times. The CDR3 DNA is TGTGCCAGCAGCCAAGCATACTGGGGTCAGGGGTCCTACGAGCAGTACTTC. Translated, it gives CASSQAYWGQGSYEQYF. The chain recombines TRBV14 with TRBJ2-7, with D tentatively TRBD1 (6 bases). Germline CDR1 SGHDN, CDR2 FVKESK. The length of the CDR3 is 17 residues. V lost 1 base and J 1 base, leaving 17 bases between the germline ends.

This clonotype was found many times. This sequence joins TRBV9 and TRBJ2-2; D is uncertain. V shed 0 bases and J shed 5 bases, with 14 bases lying between them. Germline lookup yields CDR1 SGDLS and CDR2 YYNGEE. The CDR3 totals 16 residues. The chain's CDR3 is CASSVDVALGTGELFF. Written as DNA, the CDR3 is TGTGCCAGCAGCGTAGACGTGGCACTGGGGACCGGGGAGCTGTTTTTT.